Below, 24 T cell receptor beta chains from the same sample are listed, as sequenced in a study of shared clonotypes between healthy human individuals. Assay: immunoSEQ multiplex PCR; the TCRdb copy retains only in-frame clones and omits some. The table includes more than 2 million clones, nearly 97% detected once. The sequenced material came from naive CD4+ T cells sorted from blood. Stated subset: CD45RA+ positively selected. All receptors come from a young man in good health.

The chain carries TRBV28 and TRBJ1-1; 9 nucleotides align to TRBD1. This CDR3 comprises 14 residues. J was trimmed by 5 bases and V by 5 bases; bases with no gene match: 6. The germline gives CDR1 MDHEN, CDR2 SYDVKM. The CDR3 region is CASSPGTGSTEAFF. In nucleotides, the CDR3 is TGTGCCAGCAGTCCCGGGACAGGGAGTACTGAAGCTTTCTTT.

The chain uses TRBV4-3 and TRBJ2-7; 9 bases are shared with TRBD2. CDR1 and CDR2 from the germline V gene are LGHNA and YSLEER. The length of the CDR3 is 20 residues. Losses at the gene ends were 0 bases for V and 0 bases for J; bases not matched to a gene: 15. In nucleotides, the CDR3 is TGCGCCAGCAGCCAAGATCAGATATCGAGCGGGAGGTACCTCTCCTACGAGCAGTACTTC. Its protein is CASSQDQISSGRYLSYEQYF.

The J gene is TRBJ1-4, the V gene TRBV6-5; D remains unclear. The ends were cut back, 2 bases at V and 7 bases at J, with 14 bases in the middle. CDR1 is MNHEY, CDR2 SVGAGI, per germline. The CDR3 has 15 amino acids. CDR3 amino acids: CASSYASVGSEKLFF. The DNA for the CDR3 is TGTGCCAGCAGTTACGCGTCGGTGGGGAGTGAAAAACTGTTTTTT.

The rearrangement uses TRBV11-3 and TRBJ2-3; 10 bases are shared with TRBD2. From germline, CDR1 is SGHNT and CDR2 YENEEA. This CDR3 has 14 residues. V gave up 6 bases and J gave up 8 bases; unmatched junction bases: 8. CDR3 residues: CASRSSGGIGTQYF. CDR3 nucleotides: TGTGCCAGCAGGAGTAGCGGGGGGATAGGTACGCAGTATTTT.

This chain joins TRBV6-6 and TRBJ2-6; no definite D call. CDR3 size: 16 residues. Deletions cut 2 bases from V and 0 bases from J, with 8 bases between. Germline V gene lookup returns CDR1 MNHNY and CDR2 SVGAGI (reference sequence). CDR3 nucleotides: TGTGCCAGCAGTTACGCCCCAATCTCTGGGGCCAACGTCCTGACTTTC. Its protein is CASSYAPISGANVLTF.

The V gene is TRBV5-4, the J gene TRBJ1-6; possible D gene TRBD1, 5 bases. Looked up from germline, CDR1 is SGHNT and CDR2 is YYREEE (reference sequence). The V gene lost 1 base and the J gene lost 5 bases, with 13 bases spanning the gap. CDR3 size: 16 residues. CDR3 region: CASSLSRVHDNSPLHF. CDR3 nucleotides: TGTGCCAGCAGCTTGTCCAGGGTTCATGATAATTCACCCCTCCACTTT.

Details on this clone: The same CDR3 can be traced to other DNA sequences in this sample. The chain combines TRBV2 with TRBJ2-1, with D possibly matching TRBD1 (6 bases). Between the trimmed V and J ends, which lost 6 bases and 7 bases, there was a span of 10 bases. CDR3 length: 12 amino acids. Germline V lookup: CDR1 SNHLY, CDR2 FYNNEI. In DNA form, the CDR3 reads TGTGCCAGCAGGGGCCAGGGGAATGAGCAGTTCTTC. It specifies CASRGQGNEQFF.

A note on this clone: This CDR3 is also generated by other DNA sequences in the sample. This chain uses TRBV6-5 with TRBJ2-7, with D possibly being TRBD1 or TRBD2 (5 bases each). The CDR3 contains 13 residues. V lost 5 bases and J 4 bases, leaving 12 bases between the germline ends. The germline V gene has CDR1 MNHEY and CDR2 SVGAGI. CDR3 region: CASSPGTPYEQYF. The DNA of the CDR3 is TGTGCCAGCAGTCCCGGGACCCCGTACGAGCAGTACTTC.

A single count supports this clone. The sample contains more than one DNA sequence encoding this CDR3. V gene TRBV6-1 combines with J gene TRBJ1-3; no reliable D call. Germline loops: CDR1 MNHNS, CDR2 SASEGT. The V and J ends lost 4 bases and 1 base respectively, with 5 bases between them. The CDR3 loop spans 13 amino acids. The CDR3 region has the DNA TGTGCCAGCAGTGTTGGTTCTGGAAACACCATATATTTT. Translating it yields CASSVGSGNTIYF.

This clone appeared once. The chain uses TRBV30 and TRBJ1-1; D not certain. Germline V gives CDR1 GTSNPN, CDR2 SVGIG (reference sequence). CDR3 length equals 13 residues. The V gene lost 2 bases and the J gene lost 1 base, with 8 bases spanning the gap. The CDR3 loop reads CAWSPPPNTEAFF. CDR3 sequence (DNA): TGTGCCTGGAGTCCACCACCGAACACTGAAGCTTTCTTT.

This rearrangement joins TRBV27 to TRBJ2-2; D is ambiguous. V dropped 1 base and J dropped 0 bases, with 6 bases sitting between them. The CDR3 is 15 residues long. Germline V gene data show CDR1 as MNHEY and CDR2 as SMNVEV (reference sequence). The CDR3 DNA reads as TGTGCCAGCAGTTTATTGGGGACGAACACCGGGGAGCTGTTTTTT. Amino acid sequence: CASSLLGTNTGELFF.

Here the CDR3 DNA reads TGCGCCAGCAGCACAACGGGCACCGGGGAGCTGTTTTTT. Amino acid sequence: CASSTTGTGELFF. The chain is built from TRBV5-1 and TRBJ2-2, with D uncertain. The CDR3 totals 13 residues. V was shortened by 4 bases and J by 4 bases, with 8 bases between the two germline ends. The germline gives CDR1 SGHRS, CDR2 YFSETQ.

The chain couples TRBV11-2 to TRBJ1-2, with a weak D call TRBD1 (5 bases). Trimming pared 0 bases from V and 4 bases from J, leaving 18 bases between. The germline V gene encodes CDR1 SGHAT and CDR2 FQNNGV. The CDR3 has 17 residues. CDR3 sequence (DNA): TGTGCCAGCAGCTTAGATGGTATACAGGAGATCCGCTATGGCTACACCTTC. Its translation is CASSLDGIQEIRYGYTF.

The genes are TRBV5-1 and TRBJ2-5; TRBD1 is a possible D gene (5 bases). The germline V and J ends were trimmed by 2 bases and 1 base, with 12 bases remaining between them. Germline-derived CDR1 and CDR2 are SGHRS and YFSETQ. This CDR3 spans 15 amino acids. The chain's CDR3 is CASSFLGAVQETQYF. The CDR3 bases are TGCGCCAGCAGCTTCCTTGGGGCGGTCCAAGAGACCCAGTACTTC.

This clone was counted once. The chain links TRBV28 to TRBJ2-1; 8 nucleotides match TRBD2. CDR1 and CDR2 from the germline V gene are MDHEN and SYDVKM. J was trimmed by 15 bases and V by 2 bases; bases with no gene match: 6. This CDR3 is 12 amino acids long. CDR3 DNA sequence: TGTGCCAGCAGTTTACTGGCGGGGGGTCTGTTCTTC. Translating gives CASSLLAGGLFF.

The chain links TRBV5-1 to TRBJ2-3; 9 bases are a match to TRBD2. The germline gives CDR1 SGHRS, CDR2 YFSETQ. This CDR3 has 17 amino acids. Trimming removed 0 bases from V and 4 bases from J; junction bases left unmatched: 9. The CDR3 DNA reads TGCGCCAGCAGCTTGGTTTCTAGCGGGGCGAGGGCAGATACGCAGTATTTT. As protein: CASSLVSSGARADTQYF.

This clone was detected once. Other DNA sequences in this specimen translate into the identical CDR3. V usage is TRBV28 and J usage is TRBJ2-2, with 9 bases aligning to TRBD1. This CDR3 has 14 amino acids. J was trimmed by 5 bases and V by 6 bases; bases with no gene match: 4. The germline V gene encodes CDR1 MDHEN and CDR2 SYDVKM. The CDR3 region has the DNA TGTGCCAGCAGGTCCGGACAGGGGACCGGGGAGCTGTTTTTT. This encodes CASRSGQGTGELFF. Full variable domain (remainder filled in from reference TRBV28 and TRBJ2-2): DVKVTQSSRYLVKRTGEKVFLECVQDMDHENMFWYRQDPGLGLRLIYFSYDVKMKEKGDIPEGYSVSREKKERFSLILESASTNQTSMYLCASRSGQGTGELFFGEGSRLTVL.

This clone was observed once. The J gene is TRBJ2-5, the V gene TRBV28, with 7 bases lining up with TRBD2. Per the germline V gene, CDR1 is MDHEN and CDR2 is SYDVKM. There are 16 residues in the CDR3. V lost 4 bases to trimming and J lost 2 bases; unmatched junction nucleotides: 10. In DNA, the CDR3 is TGTGCCAGCAGTTCCCCGGGGACTAAGAAACAAGAGACCCAGTACTTC. It codes for CASSSPGTKKQETQYF.

V gene TRBV4-1 combines with J gene TRBJ2-7, with D tentatively TRBD1 or TRBD2 (6 bases each). Trimming removed 3 bases at V and 5 bases at J, with 14 bases between. In germline, CDR1 is MGHRA, CDR2 YSYEKL. The CDR3 is 14 residues long. CDR3 in amino acids: CASSHKGGNHEQYF. In nucleotides, the CDR3 is TGCGCCAGCAGCCACAAGGGGGGCAATCACGAGCAGTACTTC.

The J gene is TRBJ2-1, the V gene TRBV7-9, with 11 bases lining up with TRBD2. With 6 bases clipped from V and 8 bases from J, the junction kept 12 bases outside the gene matches. The germline V gene has CDR1 SEHNR and CDR2 FQNEAQ (reference sequence). The CDR3 covers 16 residues. The CDR3 loop is CASRLTSGENMDEQFF. The CDR3 DNA sequence: TGTGCCAGCAGGCTGACTAGCGGGGAGAACATGGATGAGCAGTTCTTC. Full variable domain (remainder filled in from reference TRBV7-9 and TRBJ2-1): DTGVSQNPRHKITKRGQNVTFRCDPISEHNRLYWYRQTLGQGPEFLTYFQNEAQLEKSRLLSDRFSAERPKGSFSTLEIQRTEQGDSAMYLCASRLTSGENMDEQFFGPGTRLTVL.

The V and J genes are TRBV5-1 and TRBJ2-7, with 9 bases aligning to TRBD2. Germline lookup yields CDR1 SGHRS and CDR2 YFSETQ. The CDR3 is 18 residues long. The trim removed 3 bases at V and 3 bases at J, leaving 16 bases unmatched. The CDR3 DNA sequence: TGCGCCAGCAGCTCCTATATTTGGCGGGAGGGTTTCGTCTACGAGCAGTACTTC. The encoded protein is CASSSYIWREGFVYEQYF.

V gene TRBV19 combines with J gene TRBJ1-2, with D possibly being TRBD1 (5 bases). CDR1 LNHDA and CDR2 SQIVND come from the germline V gene (reference sequence). The CDR3 runs to 14 residues. V was pared by 7 bases and J by 3 bases, with 15 bases between. CDR3 bases: TGTGCCAGTACCATAAGGGACCGCTACTATGGCTACACCTTC. It codes for CASTIRDRYYGYTF.

The J gene is TRBJ2-1, the V gene TRBV9, with a possible D match to TRBD1 (9 bases). Looked up from germline, CDR1 is SGDLS and CDR2 is YYNGEE. This CDR3 comprises 16 residues. V lost 4 bases and J 5 bases, leaving 19 bases between the germline ends. The CDR3 here is CASSRGQGLENNEQFF. CDR3 sequence (DNA): TGTGCCAGCAGCAGGGGACAGGGACTAGAGAACAATGAGCAGTTCTTC. Full variable domain (missing parts from reference TRBV9 and TRBJ2-1): DSGVTQTPKHLITATGQRVTLRCSPRSGDLSVYWYQQSLDQGLQFLIQYYNGEERAKGNILERFSAQQFPDLHSELNLSSLELGDSALYFCASSRGQGLENNEQFFGPGTRLTVL.

The chain combines TRBV5-6 with TRBJ1-1; D is perhaps TRBD1 (6 bases). Germline CDR1 SGHDT, CDR2 YYEEEE. With 4 bases removed from V and 1 base from J, the gap between germline ends came to 11 bases. The CDR3 spans 14 residues. The CDR3 coding sequence is TGTGCCAGCAGCGGGATGGACAGGAACACTGAAGCTTTCTTT. Translation: CASSGMDRNTEAFF.